Listed below are T cell receptor beta chains from one sample, sequenced in a study of blood T cell repertoires in COVID-19. Generated by immunoSEQ multiplex PCR, the TCRdb table keeps only in-frame clones and is missing some. The repertoire holds about 250,000 clones, with 80% to 90% as singletons. Sequencing was done on a sample of PBMCs or T cells enriched from blood (not recorded which). The receptors stem from a woman younger than 35 who had recovered from COVID-19. Each CDR3 is given with its conserved first and last residue. A D gene is named only where the DNA matches it firmly. The listing skips clone size in some rows; elsewhere it reads once, few, many or a size class.

clone size,D gene,J gene,V gene,CDR3 protein,CDR3 DNA
.,TRBD2,TRBJ2-1,TRBV11-2,CASSHSGGVSYNEQFF,TGTGCCAGCAGCCATAGCGGGGGGGTCTCCTACAATGAGCAGTTCTTC
.,TRBD1,TRBJ1-1,TRBV10-3,CAIRTPGQGNTEAFF,TGTGCCATCAGGACCCCGGGACAGGGGAACACTGAAGCTTTCTTT
.,.,TRBJ1-2,TRBV7-9,CASSPQGGYGYTF,TGTGCCAGCAGCCCCCAAGGAGGCTATGGCTACACCTTC
.,TRBD1,TRBJ2-7,TRBV5-1,CASSSRGIGTYEQYF,TGCGCCAGCAGCTCCAGGGGGATCGGAACCTACGAGCAGTACTTC
.,TRBD1,TRBJ1-6,TRBV6-5,CASILTGNNSPLHF,TGTGCCAGCATTTTGACAGGGAATAATTCACCCCTCCACTTT
.,.,TRBJ1-1,TRBV5-1,CASSRVGETEAFF,TGCGCCAGCAGCCGGGTTGGTGAAACTGAAGCTTTCTTT
.,.,TRBJ1-1,TRBV28,CASSKLTTGNTEAFF,TGTGCCAGCAGCAAGCTAACGACAGGGAACACTGAAGCTTTCTTT
.,TRBD1,TRBJ2-7,TRBV27,CASSQGQGREQYF,TGTGCCAGCAGTCAAGGACAGGGTAGGGAGCAGTACTTC
.,TRBD2,TRBJ2-1,TRBV29-1,CSVDLAVLSSYNEQFF,TGCAGCGTTGACCTAGCGGTACTGAGCTCCTACAATGAGCAGTTCTTC
.,.,TRBJ1-5,TRBV2,CASSGLGGTHQPQHF,TGTGCCAGCAGTGGGTTAGGAGGGACCCATCAGCCCCAGCATTTT
.,TRBD2,TRBJ2-1,TRBV28,CASFPLAGGWNEQFF,TGTGCCAGCTTTCCTTTAGCGGGGGGGTGGAATGAGCAGTTCTTC
.,.,TRBJ1-6,TRBV7-5,CARSLRRDRTYNSPLHF,TGTGCCAGAAGCTTAAGGCGGGATAGGACCTATAATTCACCCCTCCACTTT
once,.,TRBJ1-2,TRBV7-9,CASSLGSMETWSGYTF,TGTGCCAGCAGCTTAGGCAGTATGGAAACATGGAGTGGCTACACCTTC
once,.,TRBJ1-1,TRBV3-1/TRBV3-2,CASSQVQGGTEAFF,TGTGCCAGCAGCCAAGTCCAGGGTGGCACTGAAGCTTTCTTT
.,.,TRBJ2-1,TRBV2,CASRGASAHYNEQFF,TGTGCCAGCAGGGGGGCTAGTGCCCATTATAATGAGCAGTTCTTC
once,.,TRBJ1-1,TRBV18,CASSPSQGWGTEAFF,TGTGCCAGCTCACCATCTCAGGGGTGGGGCACTGAAGCTTTCTTT
.,.,TRBJ1-4,TRBV7-2,CASSLNPATNEKLFF,TGTGCCAGCAGCTTAAACCCGGCAACTAATGAAAAACTGTTTTTT
.,TRBD1,TRBJ2-7,TRBV5-1,CASRRDRVYEQYF,TGCGCCAGCAGGCGGGACAGGGTCTACGAGCAGTACTTC
.,TRBD1,TRBJ1-1,TRBV5-1,CASSIGQGAVTEAFF,TGCGCCAGCAGCATCGGACAGGGGGCTGTCACTGAAGCTTTCTTT
.,.,TRBJ2-7,TRBV7-2,CASSLSGASYEQYF,TGTGCCAGCAGCTTATCAGGGGCTTCCTACGAGCAGTACTTC
.,.,TRBJ2-1,TRBV9,CASSVIVPGEQFF,TGTGCCAGCAGCGTAATAGTTCCCGGTGAGCAGTTCTTC
once,.,TRBJ1-2,TRBV27,CASSLTTGFGYTF,TGTGCCAGCAGTTTAACAACAGGGTTTGGCTACACCTTC
.,TRBD1,TRBJ1-2,TRBV5-6,CASSLDEGRGSLYGYTF,TGTGCCAGCAGCTTGGACGAGGGCAGGGGGAGCCTCTATGGCTACACCTTC
.,TRBD2,TRBJ2-3,TRBV6-1,CASSEAAGSTDTQYF,TGTGCCAGCAGTGAAGCAGCGGGGAGCACAGATACGCAGTATTTT
.,.,TRBJ1-3,TRBV28,CASTRMGTASGNTIYF,TGTGCCAGCACAAGGATGGGGACTGCCTCTGGAAACACCATATATTTT
.,.,TRBJ2-1,TRBV9,CASSADNLHNEQFF,TGTGCCAGCAGCGCGGACAATCTTCACAATGAGCAGTTCTTC
few,.,TRBJ2-7,TRBV4-1,CASSPGEPTYEQYF,TGCGCCAGCAGCCCCGGGGAACCAACCTACGAGCAGTACTTC
.,.,TRBJ2-7,TRBV28,CASTQLGGGYEQYF,TGTGCCAGCACCCAACTGGGAGGGGGCTACGAGCAGTACTTC
.,TRBD1,TRBJ1-2,TRBV3-1/TRBV3-2,CASSPRTGIYGYTF,TGTGCCAGCAGCCCGAGGACAGGGATCTATGGCTACACCTTC
few,.,TRBJ1-2,TRBV6-5,CASSSLGRGDYGYTF,TGTGCCAGCAGCTCCCTAGGGAGAGGAGACTATGGCTACACCTTC
.,.,TRBJ2-1,TRBV28,CASTTGAGTYNEQFF,TGTGCCAGCACCACCGGGGCGGGGACCTACAATGAGCAGTTCTTC
.,.,TRBJ1-2,TRBV27,CASKSGSYGYTF,TGTGCCAGCAAGTCTGGGAGCTATGGCTACACCTTC